This T cell receptor beta chain comes out of a study of shared clonotypes between healthy human individuals. Broader study findings: Non-shared clonotypes had lower generation probabilities than those shared by all four donors.

From CD4+ cells came CD45RA+ naive and CD45RA-negative memory subsets. An even split of each subset's genomic DNA across several immunoSEQ plates was performed. Assay used: immunoSEQ multiplex PCR; TCRdb lists only in-frame clones, some missing. Among 1.5 million to 1.9 million clones, around 98% were seen once, and the ten largest hold about 0.45%. Trimming took 0 bases from V and 6 from J, leaving 18 bases between them. Germline V gives CDR1 LNHNV, CDR2 YYDKDF (reference sequence). The CDR3 totals 18 residues. Points on this clone: Its specificity is not known.

Sequenced sample: naive CD4+ T cells sorted from blood. Subset here: CD45RA+ positively selected. The source of this sequence is a man younger than 40 in good health. The chain couples TRBV15 to TRBJ2-6; possible D gene TRBD1, 6 bases. The CDR3 sequence is CATSREVRTVDAANVLTF. CDR3 nucleotide sequence: TGTGCCACCAGCAGAGAGGTTAGGACAGTAGATGCGGCCAACGTCCTGACTTTC.